The rows below give T cell receptor beta chains drawn from one sample of a study of Tregs in tolerant kidney transplant recipients. The repertoire was sequenced with immunoSEQ multiplex PCR; TCRdb's copy has only in-frame clones and lacks some. The table has tens of thousands of clones, 85% to 90% seen once; the top ten hold about 0.37%. This specimen was CD4+ T cells from blood, taken before the transplant. These TCRs come from a human donor who received a combined kidney and bone marrow transplant. CDR3s leave out the opening cysteine and the closing phenylalanine or tryptophan.

j_gene: TRBJ2-1
v_gene: TRBV11-2
CDR3aa: ASSLGVSSGSEQF

j_gene: TRBJ2-3
v_gene: TRBV5-6
CDR3aa: ASSLAGQGFTDTQY

j_gene: TRBJ2-1
v_gene: TRBV10-3
CDR3aa: AIEAYGEQF

j_gene: TRBJ2-7
v_gene: TRBV11-3
CDR3aa: ASSLGGSYEQY

j_gene: TRBJ1-1
v_gene: TRBV9
CDR3aa: ASSAEGGAGQ

j_gene: TRBJ2-7
v_gene: TRBV27
CDR3aa: ASSFSSGRALEQY

j_gene: TRBJ2-2
v_gene: TRBV15
CDR3aa: ATSRDLGAGELF

j_gene: TRBJ2-3
v_gene: TRBV7-2
CDR3aa: ASSFTGAPTDTQY

j_gene: TRBJ2-1
v_gene: TRBV25-1
CDR3aa: ASSISGRLNEQF

j_gene: TRBJ2-7
v_gene: TRBV28
CDR3aa: ASSRSGSKGTYEQY

j_gene: TRBJ1-5
v_gene: TRBV7-9
CDR3aa: ASSRGQGSNQPQH

j_gene: TRBJ2-4
v_gene: TRBV18
CDR3aa: ASSPDARANIQY

j_gene: TRBJ2-5
v_gene: TRBV30
CDR3aa: AWSTGGETQY

j_gene: TRBJ2-7
v_gene: TRBV28
CDR3aa: ASSSHISYEQY

j_gene: TRBJ1-5
v_gene: TRBV27
CDR3aa: ASSLRSGGSQPQH

j_gene: TRBJ2-1
v_gene: TRBV7-2
CDR3aa: ASSQPRPSGSTLEQF